This record covers a single TCR beta chain. The sample is drawn from a study of blood T cell repertoires in COVID-19. The method was immunoSEQ multiplex PCR; TCRdb's version includes in-frame clones alone and lacks a portion of them. The profile shows about 100,000 clones, 91% of them singletons. This TCR was recovered from a human donor with active COVID-19. The donor label of this sample is uncertain. Source material: peripheral blood.

CDR3 loop: CASSQWTSGQETQYF. The DNA for the CDR3 is TGCGCCAGCAGCCAATGGACTAGCGGACAAGAGACCCAGTACTTC. The V call is TRBV4-1, the J call TRBJ2-5; TRBD2 matches 10 bases. The CDR3 consists of 15 residues. Losses at the gene ends were 2 bases for V and 2 bases for J; bases not matched to a gene: 2. CDR1 is MGHRA, CDR2 YSYEKL, per germline.